Each of the 30 T cell receptor beta chains below was sequenced from the same sample in a study of neurological immune-mediated disorders. TCRdb re-derived calls from the 5' RACE reads in MiXCR, one entry per CDR3 protein. The data hold 30,000 to 45,000 distinct CDR3 sequences, with roughly 12% observed a single time. The sequencing sample was made of CD4+ T cells from blood. The receptors shown here come from a woman under 40 with HTLV-1-associated myelopathy (HAM/TSP).

There are many counts of this clonotype. The chain recombines TRBV10-3 with TRBJ2-2, with D tentatively TRBD2 (7 bases). Germline-derived CDR1 and CDR2 are ENHRY and SYGVKD. The CDR3 extends over 14 amino acids. V was clipped by 8 bases and J by 5 bases, with 15 bases between them. The chain's CDR3 is CAIGGGSQTGELFF. The CDR3 DNA reads as TGTGCCATCGGGGGGGGCAGTCAAACCGGGGAGCTGTTTTTT.

Ten or more counts support this clonotype. The J gene is TRBJ1-2, the V gene TRBV6-1; D is ambiguous. The germline V and J ends were trimmed by 8 bases and 5 bases, with 12 bases remaining between them. Germline CDR1 reads MNHNS; CDR2 reads SASEGT. The CDR3 is 12 amino acids. DNA for the CDR3: TGTGCCAGCGGCGAGAAGTTTTATGGCTACACCTTC. This encodes CASGEKFYGYTF.

This clonotype was seen ten or more times. This sequence joins TRBV18 and TRBJ2-1, with D perhaps matching TRBD2 (5 bases). Per germline, CDR1 KGHSH and CDR2 LQKENI. V was clipped by 2 bases and J by 7 bases, with 9 bases between them. CDR3 length: 13 amino acids. The CDR3 loop reads CASSPIEGNEQFF. In DNA form, the CDR3 reads TGTGCCAGCTCACCAATCGAGGGAAATGAGCAGTTCTTC.

This clonotype was observed many times. The genes are TRBV5-6 and TRBJ2-7, with D perhaps matching TRBD1 (6 bases). CDR1 and CDR2 (germline): SGHDT, YYEEEE. This CDR3 comprises 14 residues. Trimming left V 4 bases short and J 3 bases short, with 14 bases between. CDR3 loop: CASSVQGKYYEQYF. In nucleotides, the CDR3 is TGTGCCAGCAGCGTACAGGGTAAATACTACGAGCAGTACTTC.

This clonotype appeared many times. The chain links TRBV20-1 to TRBJ2-7; TRBD2 agrees at 8 bases. V lost 3 bases, J lost 9 bases, and 13 bases stayed unmatched. Germline CDR1 is DFQATT and CDR2 is SNEGSKA (reference sequence). The CDR3 covers 14 residues. The CDR3 is CSARAPTGGDRQYF. CDR3 DNA sequence: TGCAGTGCTAGGGCTCCGACGGGGGGGGATAGGCAGTACTTC.

This clonotype was detected ten times or more. This chain links TRBV25-1 with TRBJ2-2; D is unresolved. CDR1 and CDR2 from the germline V gene are MGHDK and SYGVNS. The length of the CDR3 is 15 residues. Between the trimmed V and J ends, which lost 6 bases and 1 base, there was a span of 12 bases. CDR3 sequence (DNA): TGTGCCAGCAGAGCTGACTGGGGGAACACCGGGGAGCTGTTTTTT. Translated: CASRADWGNTGELFF.

Many counts were recorded for this clonotype. The chain carries TRBV20-1 and TRBJ1-5; possible D gene TRBD1, 6 bases. The germline CDR1 and CDR2 sequences are DFQATT and SNEGSKA (reference sequence). This CDR3 has 14 residues. CDR3 sequence (DNA): TGCAGCGCCCATCGGGGGGGGCGCAATCAGCCCCAGCATTTT. It specifies CSAHRGGRNQPQHF.

This clonotype occurred many times. The chain combines TRBV5-1 with TRBJ1-5; TRBD1 might be the D (5 bases). CDR3 size: 15 residues. CDR1 SGHRS and CDR2 YFSETQ come from the germline V gene. V was clipped by 2 bases and J by 0 bases, with 9 bases between them. The CDR3 sequence: CASSFTGNSNQPQHF. The CDR3 DNA follows: TGCGCCAGCAGCTTCACAGGAAATAGCAATCAGCCCCAGCATTTT.

This clonotype was counted at least ten times. This sequence joins TRBV7-9 and TRBJ2-7; no firm D call. Germline-derived CDR1 and CDR2 are SEHNR and FQNEAQ (reference sequence). Trimming cost V 6 bases and J 2 bases, with 17 bases left between them. The CDR3 sequence is 15 residues long. The CDR3 reads CASSSNRMTPYEQYF. DNA for the CDR3: TGTGCCAGCAGTTCAAACCGTATGACTCCCTACGAGCAGTACTTC.

This clonotype came up many times. The rearrangement uses TRBV7-9 and TRBJ1-3; D unresolved. The V gene's germline CDR1 is SEHNR and CDR2 FQNEAQ (reference sequence). V was trimmed by 5 bases and J by 3 bases, leaving 17 bases between them. CDR3 length: 16 residues. For the CDR3, the DNA is TGTGCCAGCAGCCCCCGGTCCCAAGGGATTGGAAACACCATATATTTT. Translation gives CASSPRSQGIGNTIYF.

This clonotype was observed many times. The chain recombines TRBV19 with TRBJ1-3, with D possibly matching TRBD1 (5 bases). This CDR3 is 15 amino acids long. V was pared by 6 bases and J by 2 bases, with 14 bases between. Germline assignment: CDR1 LNHDA and CDR2 SQIVND (reference sequence). CDR3 nucleotides: TGTGCCAGTAGGGGACGGCTTGGGACTGGAAACACCATATATTTT. This encodes CASRGRLGTGNTIYF. The complete variable domain, with remaining parts taken from reference TRBV19 and TRBJ1-3, reads DGGITQSPKYLFRKEGQNVTLSCEQNLNHDAMYWYRQDPGQGLRLIYYSQIVNDFQKGDIAEGYSVSREKKESFPLTVTSAQKNPTAFYLCASRGRLGTGNTIYFGEGSWLTVV.

This clonotype was found many times. This chain connects TRBV7-9 to TRBJ1-5, with D possibly matching TRBD1 (6 bases). Germline V gene sequence: CDR1 SEHNR, CDR2 FQNEAQ (reference sequence). The CDR3 length is 16 residues. Trimming took 1 base from V and 4 from J, leaving 14 bases between them. The CDR3 sequence: CASSLGAGEGNQPQHF. In DNA, the CDR3 is TGTGCCAGCAGCTTAGGGGCAGGGGAAGGTAATCAGCCCCAGCATTTT.

This clonotype was seen ten or more times. V gene TRBV27 combines with J gene TRBJ2-7; D not resolved. V lost 5 bases to trimming and J lost 3 bases, with 11 bases between them. The CDR3 runs to 13 residues. Germline CDR1 is MNHEY and CDR2 is SMNVEV (reference sequence). CDR3 in amino acids: CASSRQGVYEQYF. The DNA of the CDR3 is TGTGCCAGCAGTCGGCAAGGAGTCTACGAGCAGTACTTC.

This clonotype came up many times. The chain employs TRBV9 and TRBJ1-1; D gene uncertain. The CDR3 runs 13 residues. Between the trimmed V and J ends, which lost 3 bases and 1 base, there was a span of 7 bases. CDR1 and CDR2 from the germline V gene are SGDLS and YYNGEE. CDR3 sequence reads: CASSDLGNTEAFF. The DNA for the CDR3 is TGTGCCAGCAGCGACCTAGGGAACACTGAAGCTTTCTTT.

This clonotype was observed at least ten times. The chain links TRBV18 to TRBJ2-7; no reliable D call. This CDR3 has 14 amino acids. CDR1 and CDR2 (germline): KGHSH, LQKENI. V lost 0 bases and J lost 5, with 11 bases in between. CDR3 coding DNA: TGTGCCAGCTCACCACCGAATCCCGGGCACGAGCAGTACTTC. The encoded protein is CASSPPNPGHEQYF.

The genes are TRBV18 and TRBJ1-1; D is undetermined. Germline CDR1 reads KGHSH; CDR2 reads LQKENI. The CDR3 loop spans 16 amino acids. Trimming left V 2 bases short and J 1 base short, with 14 bases between. CDR3 bases: TGTGCCAGCTCACCATCGGACCCCCTTAGGAACACTGAAGCTTTCTTT. Residues: CASSPSDPLRNTEAFF. Filled out from reference TRBV18 and TRBJ1-1, the complete variable domain reads NAGVMQNPRHLVRRRGQEARLRCSPMKGHSHVYWYRQLPEEGLKFMVYLQKENIIDESGMPKERFSAEFPKEGPSILRIQQVVRGDSAAYFCASSPSDPLRNTEAFFGQGTRLTVV.

The table lists this clonotype with many counts. The chain combines TRBV7-2 with TRBJ1-2; no reliable D call. Trimming took off 0 bases at V and 3 bases at J, with 8 bases between the two ends. This CDR3 comprises 14 residues. Looked up from germline, CDR1 is SGHTA and CDR2 is FQGNSA. The CDR3 bases are TGTGCCAGCAGCTTAGCGGGTCCGGACTATGGCTACACCTTC. This translates into CASSLAGPDYGYTF.

This clonotype was seen many times. The rearrangement links TRBV15 to TRBJ2-2; 9 nucleotides agree with TRBD1. The ends lost 3 bases at V and 3 bases at J; junction bases unmatched: 2. The CDR3 runs to 15 residues. Germline assignment: CDR1 LNHNV and CDR2 YYDKDF (reference sequence). The DNA of the CDR3 is TGTGCCACCAGCAGGGACAGGGGTGACACCGGGGAGCTGTTTTTT. Translation: CATSRDRGDTGELFF. The entire variable domain, with the rest obtained from reference TRBV15 and TRBJ2-2, is as follows: DAMVIQNPRYQVTQFGKPVTLSCSQTLNHNVMYWYQQKSSQAPKLLFHYYDKDFNNEADTPDNFQSRRPNTSFCFLDIRSPGLGDTAMYLCATSRDRGDTGELFFGEGSRLTVL.

This clonotype was recorded many times. This chain connects TRBV12-3 or TRBV12-4 to TRBJ1-1; D is undetermined. The CDR3 spans 12 residues. Trimming removed 2 bases from V and 4 bases from J, with 5 bases in between. This CDR3 reads CASSLWGTEAFF. The CDR3 DNA reads TGTGCCAGCAGTTTATGGGGCACTGAAGCTTTCTTT.

Points on this clonotype: The DNA is left out, because the CDR3 cannot be placed on it with certainty; the CDR3 is given as TCRdb lists it. J is TRBJ1-2 and V is TRBV7-9; the table's D call TRBD1 went unverified against the DNA. The CDR3 is 19 residues long, counting both termini. CDR1 is SEHNR, CDR2 FQNEAQ, per germline (reference sequence). This CDR3 is CASSFYICSARTQFGGDTF.

This clonotype was picked up one time. The rearrangement joins TRBV11-2 to TRBJ1-1; D gene ambiguous. CDR1 is SGHAT and CDR2 is FQNNGV in the germline V gene. V gave up 1 base and J gave up 5 bases, with 8 bases separating them. The CDR3 covers 13 residues. The CDR3 DNA is TGTGCCAGCAGCTTAGGAGGGCGGACTGAAGCTTTCTTT. It codes for CASSLGGRTEAFF.

This clonotype was seen many times. The J gene is TRBJ2-3, the V gene TRBV29-1; 7 nucleotides align to TRBD2. Trimming took 4 bases from V and 5 from J; bases not matched to a gene: 9. Germline V gene data show CDR1 as SQVTM and CDR2 as ANQGSEA. The CDR3 is 14 amino acids. The CDR3 reads CSVGAGGSGDTQYF. In nucleotides, the CDR3 is TGCAGCGTTGGTGCCGGGGGGTCTGGAGATACGCAGTATTTT.

This clonotype has ten or more counts. The rearrangement links TRBV12-3 or TRBV12-4 to TRBJ1-4; D uncertain. Between the trimmed V and J ends, which lost 7 bases and 7 bases, there was a span of 19 bases. The CDR3 extends over 15 amino acids. The CDR3 protein is CASTGRSGSGEKLFF. CDR3 nucleotides: TGTGCCAGCACGGGTCGCTCGGGGTCCGGTGAAAAACTGTTTTTT.

The CDR3 loop reads CAGSLRRPSTDTQYF. The CDR3, as DNA: TGTGCAGGCAGTCTTCGACGGCCTAGCACAGATACGCAGTATTTT. The chain recombines TRBV6-6 with TRBJ2-3, with D unclear. CDR1 is MNHNY, CDR2 SVGAGI, per germline (reference sequence). The CDR3 has 15 amino acids.

This clonotype was counted at least ten times. The chain combines TRBV7-8 with TRBJ1-2; tentative D call: TRBD1 (5 bases). This CDR3 is 14 amino acids long. Trimming pared 5 bases from V and 6 bases from J, leaving 16 bases between. Germline lookup yields CDR1 SGHVS and CDR2 FQNEAQ. The CDR3 loop is CASSHRLARDGYTF. For the CDR3, the DNA is TGTGCCAGCAGCCATCGCCTCGCCAGGGATGGCTACACCTTC.

This clonotype was seen ten or more times. The rearrangement links TRBV3-1 to TRBJ2-7, with TRBD1 identical over 9 bases. This CDR3 spans 14 amino acids. J was trimmed by 6 bases and V by 1 base; bases with no gene match: 4. Germline V gene sequence: CDR1 LGHDT, CDR2 YNNKEL (reference sequence). The CDR3 DNA follows: TGTGCCAGCAGCCAAGGGACAGGGGACAGCGAGCAGTACTTC. Its protein product is CASSQGTGDSEQYF.

This clonotype was counted ten times or more. The V gene is TRBV5-1, the J gene TRBJ1-5; 9 nucleotides agree with TRBD1. Trimming cost V 4 bases and J 4 bases; bases outside gene matches: 6. CDR1 is SGHRS, CDR2 YFSETQ, per germline. The CDR3 runs 15 residues. The CDR3 reads CASSPDGQGNQPQHF. DNA for the CDR3: TGCGCCAGCAGCCCCGACGGACAGGGGAATCAGCCCCAGCATTTT.

In its sample, this clonotype was seen many times. The DNA for the CDR3 is TGTGCCAGCAGTTTGGACAGTCACTACTCTGGAAACACCATATATTTT. This sequence encodes CASSLDSHYSGNTIYF. The chain recombines TRBV12-3 or TRBV12-4 with TRBJ1-3, with a possible D match to TRBD1 (6 bases). V dropped 3 bases and J dropped 0 bases, with 12 bases sitting between them. The CDR3 loop spans 16 amino acids.

This clonotype was seen at least ten times. V is TRBV14 and J is TRBJ2-7, with TRBD1 identical over 10 bases. CDR3 length equals 13 residues. In germline, CDR1 is SGHDN, CDR2 FVKESK. Losses at the gene ends were 6 bases for V and 6 bases for J; bases not matched to a gene: 5. This chain's CDR3 is CASRRQGAVEQYF. CDR3 nucleotide sequence: TGTGCCAGCAGACGACAGGGGGCTGTCGAGCAGTACTTC.

This clonotype was found many times. This chain connects TRBV7-2 to TRBJ1-1; D uncertain. V lost 2 bases, J lost 10 bases, and 17 bases lay in between. Germline CDR1 is SGHTA and CDR2 is FQGNSA. The CDR3 totals 14 residues. CDR3 sequence reads: CASSLIFGLEGAFF. CDR3 nucleotides: TGTGCCAGCAGCTTAATTTTTGGGCTCGAGGGAGCTTTCTTT.